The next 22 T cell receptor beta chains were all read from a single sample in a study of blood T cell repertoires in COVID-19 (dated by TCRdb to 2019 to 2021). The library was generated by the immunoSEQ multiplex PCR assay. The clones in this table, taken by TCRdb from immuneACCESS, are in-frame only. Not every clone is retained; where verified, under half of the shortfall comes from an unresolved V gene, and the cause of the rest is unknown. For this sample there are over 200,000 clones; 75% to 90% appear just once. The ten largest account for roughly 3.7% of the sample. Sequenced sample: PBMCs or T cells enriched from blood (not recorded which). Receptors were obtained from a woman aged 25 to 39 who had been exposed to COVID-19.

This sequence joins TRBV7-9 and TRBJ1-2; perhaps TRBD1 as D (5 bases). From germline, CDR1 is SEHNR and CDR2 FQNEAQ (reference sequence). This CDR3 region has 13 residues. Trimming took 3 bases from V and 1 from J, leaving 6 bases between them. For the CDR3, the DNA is TGTGCCAGCAGCTTGGACAATAACTATGGCTACACCTTC. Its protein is CASSLDNNYGYTF. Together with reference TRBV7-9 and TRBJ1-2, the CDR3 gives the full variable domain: DTGVSQNPRHKITKRGQNVTFRCDPISEHNRLYWYRQTLGQGPEFLTYFQNEAQLEKSRLLSDRFSAERPKGSFSTLEIQRTEQGDSAMYLCASSLDNNYGYTFGSGTRLTVV.

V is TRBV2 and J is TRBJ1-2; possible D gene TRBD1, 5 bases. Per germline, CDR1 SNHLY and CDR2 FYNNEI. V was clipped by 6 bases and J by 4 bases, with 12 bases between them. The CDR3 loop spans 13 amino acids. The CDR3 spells CASRQAVGYGYTF. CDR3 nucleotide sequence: TGTGCCAGCAGACAGGCGGTGGGCTATGGCTACACCTTC.

In DNA form, the CDR3 reads TGTGCCAGCAGTTACGTCGGCGGCTCTGGCTATGGCTACACCTTC. Encoded protein: CASSYVGGSGYGYTF. V usage is TRBV6-5 and J usage is TRBJ1-2; D is uncertain. Trimming pared 2 bases from V and 4 bases from J, leaving 14 bases between. In germline, CDR1 is MNHEY, CDR2 SVGAGI. The CDR3 runs to 15 residues.

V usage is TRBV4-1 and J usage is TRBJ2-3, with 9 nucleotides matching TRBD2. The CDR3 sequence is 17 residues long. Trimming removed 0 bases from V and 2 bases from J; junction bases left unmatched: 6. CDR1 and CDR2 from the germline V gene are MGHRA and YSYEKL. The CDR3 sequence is CASSQDSLAGHTDTQYF. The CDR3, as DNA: TGCGCCAGCAGCCAAGATAGCCTAGCGGGGCACACAGATACGCAGTATTTT.

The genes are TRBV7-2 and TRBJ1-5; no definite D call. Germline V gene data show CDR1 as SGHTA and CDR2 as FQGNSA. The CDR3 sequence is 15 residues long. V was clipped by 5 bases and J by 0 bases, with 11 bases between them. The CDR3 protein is CASSRPGPSNQPQHF. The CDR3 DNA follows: TGTGCCAGCAGCCGGCCGGGTCCTAGCAATCAGCCCCAGCATTTT.

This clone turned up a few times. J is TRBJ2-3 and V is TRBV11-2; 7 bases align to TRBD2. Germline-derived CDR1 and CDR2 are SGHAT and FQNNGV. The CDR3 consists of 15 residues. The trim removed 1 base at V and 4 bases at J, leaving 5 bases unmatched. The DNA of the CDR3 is TGTGCCAGCAGCTTAGGCCTAGCGGAAGCAGATACGCAGTATTTT. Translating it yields CASSLGLAEADTQYF.

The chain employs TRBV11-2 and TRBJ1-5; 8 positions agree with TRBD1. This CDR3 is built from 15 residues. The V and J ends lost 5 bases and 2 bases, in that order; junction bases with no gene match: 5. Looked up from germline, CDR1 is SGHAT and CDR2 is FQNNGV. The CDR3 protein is CASSTTGGGNQPQHF. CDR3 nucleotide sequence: TGTGCCAGCAGCACAACAGGGGGGGGCAATCAGCCCCAGCATTTT. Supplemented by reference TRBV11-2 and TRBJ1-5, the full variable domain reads EAGVAQSPRYKIIEKRQSVAFWCNPISGHATLYWYQQILGQGPKLLIQFQNNGVVDDSQLPKDRFSAERLKGVDSTLKIQPAKLEDSAVYLCASSTTGGGNQPQHFGDGTRLSIL.

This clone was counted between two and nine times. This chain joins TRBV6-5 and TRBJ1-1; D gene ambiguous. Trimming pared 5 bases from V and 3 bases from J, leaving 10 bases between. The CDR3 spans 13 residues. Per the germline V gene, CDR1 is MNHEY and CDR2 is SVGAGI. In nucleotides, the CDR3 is TGTGCCAGCAGTCGAAGAGAGGACACTGAAGCTTTCTTT. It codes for CASSRREDTEAFF.

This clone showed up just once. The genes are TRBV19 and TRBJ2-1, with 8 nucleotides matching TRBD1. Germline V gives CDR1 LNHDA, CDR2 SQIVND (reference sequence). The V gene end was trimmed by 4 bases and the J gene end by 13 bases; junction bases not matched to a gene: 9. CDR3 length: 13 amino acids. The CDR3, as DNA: TGTGCCAGTAGTAGCAGACAGGGGAGAATTCAGTTCTTC. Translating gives CASSSRQGRIQFF.

The chain's CDR3 is CASSQDNRRVAGALDRNIQYF. CDR3 bases: TGTGCCAGCAGCCAAGATAACCGCAGGGTAGCGGGGGCTCTTGACAGAAACATTCAGTACTTC. V is TRBV3-1 (or the pseudogene TRBV3-2) and J is TRBJ2-4, with 9 bases aligning to TRBD2. Germline CDR1 is LGHDT and CDR2 is YNNKEL (reference sequence). The V gene end was trimmed by 0 bases and the J gene end by 6 bases; junction bases not matched to a gene: 21. The CDR3 runs 21 residues.

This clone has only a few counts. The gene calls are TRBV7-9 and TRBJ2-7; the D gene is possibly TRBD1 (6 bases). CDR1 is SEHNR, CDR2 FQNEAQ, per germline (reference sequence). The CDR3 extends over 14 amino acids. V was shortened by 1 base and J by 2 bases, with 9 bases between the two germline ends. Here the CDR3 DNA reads TGTGCCAGCAGCTTAGTAGGGGGAGCCTACGAGCAGTACTTC. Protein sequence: CASSLVGGAYEQYF.

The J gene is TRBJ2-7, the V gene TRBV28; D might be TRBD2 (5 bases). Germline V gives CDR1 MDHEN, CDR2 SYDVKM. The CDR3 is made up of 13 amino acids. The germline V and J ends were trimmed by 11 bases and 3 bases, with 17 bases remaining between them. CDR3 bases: TGTGCCGGACGCCAAGCGGACCGCTACGAGCAGTACTTC. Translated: CAGRQADRYEQYF.

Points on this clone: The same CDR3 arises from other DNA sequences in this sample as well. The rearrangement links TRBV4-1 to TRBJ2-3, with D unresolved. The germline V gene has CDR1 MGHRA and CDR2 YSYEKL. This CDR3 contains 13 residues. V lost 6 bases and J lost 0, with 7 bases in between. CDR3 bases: TGCGCCAGCAGACCCACTAGCACAGATACGCAGTATTTT. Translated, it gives CASRPTSTDTQYF.

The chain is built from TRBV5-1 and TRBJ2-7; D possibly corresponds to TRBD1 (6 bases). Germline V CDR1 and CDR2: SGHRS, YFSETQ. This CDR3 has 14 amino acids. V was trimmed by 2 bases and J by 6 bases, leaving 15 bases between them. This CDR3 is CASSLITGSSEQYF. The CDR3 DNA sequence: TGCGCCAGCAGCTTAATAACAGGGAGCAGCGAGCAGTACTTC.

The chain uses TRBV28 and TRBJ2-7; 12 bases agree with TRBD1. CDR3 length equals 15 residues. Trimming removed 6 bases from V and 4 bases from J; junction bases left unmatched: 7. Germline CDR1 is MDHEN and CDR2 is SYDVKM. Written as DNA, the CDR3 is TGTGCCAGCAGACGGGACAGGGGGCGAGGATACGAGCAGTACTTC. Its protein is CASRRDRGRGYEQYF.

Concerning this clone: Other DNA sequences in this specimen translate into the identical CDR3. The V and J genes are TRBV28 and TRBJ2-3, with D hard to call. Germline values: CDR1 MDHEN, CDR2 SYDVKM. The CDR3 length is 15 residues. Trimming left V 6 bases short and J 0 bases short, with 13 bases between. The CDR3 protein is CASSLVSSSTDTQYF. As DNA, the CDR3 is TGTGCCAGCAGCTTAGTTTCCTCTAGCACAGATACGCAGTATTTT.

CDR3 DNA sequence: TGCGCCAGCAGCTTGAGGACAGGTTTGAACACTGAAGCTTTCTTT. This translates into CASSLRTGLNTEAFF. The chain recombines TRBV5-1 with TRBJ1-1, with 7 bases that match TRBD1. The V segment lost 1 base and the J segment 0 bases; nucleotides outside the gene matches: 3. There are 15 residues in the CDR3. Germline-derived CDR1 and CDR2 are SGHRS and YFSETQ. Using reference TRBV5-1 and TRBJ1-1 for the parts outside the CDR3, the full variable domain is KAGVTQTPRYLIKTRGQQVTLSCSPISGHRSVSWYQQTPGQGLQFLFEYFSETQRNKGNFPGRFSGRQFSNSRSEMNVSTLELGDSALYLCASSLRTGLNTEAFFGQGTRLTVV.

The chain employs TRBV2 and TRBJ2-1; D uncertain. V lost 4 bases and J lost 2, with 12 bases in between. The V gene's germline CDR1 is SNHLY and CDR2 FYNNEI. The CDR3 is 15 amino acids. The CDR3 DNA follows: TGTGCCAGCAGTGCTCGAACAGCAGCCTACAATGAGCAGTTCTTC. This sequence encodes CASSARTAAYNEQFF.

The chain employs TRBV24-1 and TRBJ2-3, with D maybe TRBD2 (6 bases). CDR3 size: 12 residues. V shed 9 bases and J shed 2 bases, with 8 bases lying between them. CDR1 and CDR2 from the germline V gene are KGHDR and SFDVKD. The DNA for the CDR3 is TGTGCCACCGGGAGGACCACAGATACGCAGTATTTT. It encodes CATGRTTDTQYF.

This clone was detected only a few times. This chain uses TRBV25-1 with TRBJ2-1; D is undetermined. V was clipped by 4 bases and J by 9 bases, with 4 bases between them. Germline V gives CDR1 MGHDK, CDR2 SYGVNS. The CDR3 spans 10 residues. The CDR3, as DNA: TGTGCCAGCAGTGCGGGTGAGCAGTTCTTC. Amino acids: CASSAGEQFF.

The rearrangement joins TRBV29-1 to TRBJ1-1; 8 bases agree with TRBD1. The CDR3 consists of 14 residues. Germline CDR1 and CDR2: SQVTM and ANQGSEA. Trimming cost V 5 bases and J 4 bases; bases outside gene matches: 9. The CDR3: CSVSPGGAATEAFF. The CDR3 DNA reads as TGCAGCGTTTCTCCAGGGGGCGCGGCCACTGAAGCTTTCTTT.

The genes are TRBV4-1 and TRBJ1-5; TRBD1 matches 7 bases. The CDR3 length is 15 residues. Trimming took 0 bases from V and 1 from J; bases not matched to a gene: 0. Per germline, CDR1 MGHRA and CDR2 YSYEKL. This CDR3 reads CASSQDRGSNQPQHF. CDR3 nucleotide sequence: TGCGCCAGCAGCCAAGACAGGGGGAGCAATCAGCCCCAGCATTTT.